This T cell receptor beta chain came from a study of T-cell memory formation after mild COVID-19. General study results and limits: A second wave of clones peaked on day 37, and their SARS-CoV-2 specificity went unconfirmed.

About this clonotype itself: Its antigen is currently unknown.

Using its own MiXCR run on the 5' RACE reads, TCRdb lists one record per CDR3 protein. The sample carries 100,000 to 150,000 distinct CDR3 sequences, about 6% recorded once. The sample consisted of PBMCs or a T cell subset sorted from them (not recorded which). This TCR came from an adult woman who had mild COVID-19 (a few samples of this study predate the infection). Cell type and time point are not known.

The CDR3 spells CASSFVGTGSEQFF. For the CDR3, the DNA is TGTGCCAGCAGCTTTGTGGGGACAGGCTCTGAGCAGTTCTTC. This chain uses TRBV5-4 with TRBJ2-1; TRBD1 agrees at 8 bases. This CDR3 is built from 14 residues. V gave up 2 bases and J gave up 9 bases; unmatched junction bases: 7. The germline gives CDR1 SGHNT, CDR2 YYREEE (reference sequence). Drawing the rest from reference TRBV5-4 and TRBJ2-1, the complete variable domain is ETGVTQSPTHLIKTRGQQVTLRCSSQSGHNTVSWYQQALGQGPQFIFQYYREEENGRGNFPPRFSGLQFPNYSSELNVNALELDDSALYLCASSFVGTGSEQFFGPGTRLTVL.